This T cell receptor (beta chain) was found in a study of cytomegalovirus exposure and HLA in healthy donors. Overall study: Falling in the Caucasian-associated ancestry cluster were approximately 86% of under 450 genotyped donors.

Study results and limitations: It was taken for granted in presence/absence analyses that sequencing depth across donors was roughly uniform. Upon later analysis, HLA-associated TCR beta chains proved more clonally expanded than other, equally common chains. Cytomegalovirus association was assigned to approximately 160 TCR beta chains.

About this clone itself: What it binds is not known.

Primers included in the PCR were 60 Vbeta and 13 Jbeta primers. Assay used: immunoSEQ multiplex PCR; TCRdb lists only in-frame clones, some missing. The data show 160,000 or so clones, roughly four fifths seen once. The CDR3 spans 15 residues. V dropped 5 bases and J dropped 6; count of bases not matched to a gene: 6. Germline V gene data show CDR1 as SGHTA and CDR2 as FQGTGA. The sequence derives from a man in his forties or fifties in good health and CMV-seropositive. Input material: PBMCs. The rearrangement links TRBV7-3 to TRBJ2-1; 11 bases are a match to TRBD2. The CDR3 DNA sequence: TGTGCCAGCAGCGGTAGCGGGAGGGCTCGCAATGAGCAGTTCTTC. Translation gives CASSGSGRARNEQFF.